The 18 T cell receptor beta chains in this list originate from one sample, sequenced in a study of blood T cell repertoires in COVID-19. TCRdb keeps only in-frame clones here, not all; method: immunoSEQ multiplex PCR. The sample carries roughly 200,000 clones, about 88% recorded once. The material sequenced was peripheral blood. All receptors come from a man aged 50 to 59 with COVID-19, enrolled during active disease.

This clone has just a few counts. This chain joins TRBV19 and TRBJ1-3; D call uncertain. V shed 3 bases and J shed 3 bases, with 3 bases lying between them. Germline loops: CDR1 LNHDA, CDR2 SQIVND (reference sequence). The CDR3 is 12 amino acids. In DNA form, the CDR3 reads TGTGCCAGTAGTATCCGTGGAAACACCATATATTTT. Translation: CASSIRGNTIYF.

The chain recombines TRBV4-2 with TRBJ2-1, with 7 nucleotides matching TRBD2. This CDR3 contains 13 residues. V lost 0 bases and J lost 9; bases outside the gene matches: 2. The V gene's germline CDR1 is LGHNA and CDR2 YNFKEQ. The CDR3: CASSQDPSGEQFF. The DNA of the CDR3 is TGTGCCAGCAGCCAAGACCCTAGCGGTGAGCAGTTCTTC.

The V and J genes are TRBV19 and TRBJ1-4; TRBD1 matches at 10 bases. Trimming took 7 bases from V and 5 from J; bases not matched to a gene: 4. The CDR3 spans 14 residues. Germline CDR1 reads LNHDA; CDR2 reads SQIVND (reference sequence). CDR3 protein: CASNPGQGNEKLFF. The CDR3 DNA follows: TGTGCCAGTAACCCGGGACAGGGGAATGAAAAACTGTTTTTT.

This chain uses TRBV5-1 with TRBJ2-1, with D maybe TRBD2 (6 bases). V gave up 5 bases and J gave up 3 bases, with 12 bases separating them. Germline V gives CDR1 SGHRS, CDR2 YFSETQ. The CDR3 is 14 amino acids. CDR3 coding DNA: TGCGCCAGCAGAGGTTCGGGAGACTACAATGAGCAGTTCTTC. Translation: CASRGSGDYNEQFF.

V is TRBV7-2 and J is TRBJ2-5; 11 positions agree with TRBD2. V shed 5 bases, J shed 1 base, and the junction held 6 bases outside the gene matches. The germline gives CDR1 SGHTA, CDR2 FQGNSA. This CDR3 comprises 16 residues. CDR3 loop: CASSPDGTSGQETQYF. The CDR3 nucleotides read TGTGCCAGCAGCCCCGACGGGACTAGCGGCCAAGAGACCCAGTACTTC.

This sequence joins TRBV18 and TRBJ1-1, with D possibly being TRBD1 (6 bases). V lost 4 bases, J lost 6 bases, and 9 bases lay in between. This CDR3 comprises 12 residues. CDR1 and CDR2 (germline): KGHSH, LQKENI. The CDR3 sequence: CASSLEGAEAFF. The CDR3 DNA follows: TGTGCCAGCTCACTTGAGGGGGCTGAAGCTTTCTTT.

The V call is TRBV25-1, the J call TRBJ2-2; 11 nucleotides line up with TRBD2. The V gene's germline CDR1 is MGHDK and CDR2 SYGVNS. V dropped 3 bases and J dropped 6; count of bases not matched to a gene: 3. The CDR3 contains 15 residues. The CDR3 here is CASSDPGLAAGELFF. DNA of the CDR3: TGTGCCAGCAGTGATCCGGGACTAGCGGCCGGGGAGCTGTTTTTT.

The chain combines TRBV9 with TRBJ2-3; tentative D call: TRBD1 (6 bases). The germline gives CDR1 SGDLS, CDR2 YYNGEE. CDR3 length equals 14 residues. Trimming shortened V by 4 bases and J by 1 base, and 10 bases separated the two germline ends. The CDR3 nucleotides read TGTGCCAGCAGCCCGGGACAAGGCACAGATACGCAGTATTTT. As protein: CASSPGQGTDTQYF.

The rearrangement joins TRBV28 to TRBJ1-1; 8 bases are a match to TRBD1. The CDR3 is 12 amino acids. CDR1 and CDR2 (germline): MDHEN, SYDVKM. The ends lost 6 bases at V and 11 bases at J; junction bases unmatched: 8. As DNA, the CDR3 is TGTGCCAGCAGCAAACAGGGGGGTCGGGCTTTCTTT. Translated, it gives CASSKQGGRAFF.

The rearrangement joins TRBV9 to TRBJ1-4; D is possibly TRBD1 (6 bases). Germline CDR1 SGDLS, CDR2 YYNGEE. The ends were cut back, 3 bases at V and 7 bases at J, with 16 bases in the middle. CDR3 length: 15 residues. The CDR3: CASSASTGRGEKLFF. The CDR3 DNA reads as TGTGCCAGCAGCGCAAGCACAGGGCGAGGTGAAAAACTGTTTTTT.

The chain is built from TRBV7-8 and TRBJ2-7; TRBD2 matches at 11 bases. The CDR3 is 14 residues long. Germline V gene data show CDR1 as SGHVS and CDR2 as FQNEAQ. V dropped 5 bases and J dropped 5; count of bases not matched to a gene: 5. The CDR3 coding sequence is TGTGCCAGCAGCCTTAGCGGGGGGGCAAACGAGCAGTACTTC. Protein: CASSLSGGANEQYF.

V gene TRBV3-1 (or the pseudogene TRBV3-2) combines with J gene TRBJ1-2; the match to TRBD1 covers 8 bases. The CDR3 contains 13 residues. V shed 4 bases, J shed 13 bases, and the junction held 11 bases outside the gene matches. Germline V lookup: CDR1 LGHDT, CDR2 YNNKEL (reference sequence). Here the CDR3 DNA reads TGTGCCAGCAGCCTCCCGGGACAGGCCGCATTCACCTTC. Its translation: CASSLPGQAAFTF.

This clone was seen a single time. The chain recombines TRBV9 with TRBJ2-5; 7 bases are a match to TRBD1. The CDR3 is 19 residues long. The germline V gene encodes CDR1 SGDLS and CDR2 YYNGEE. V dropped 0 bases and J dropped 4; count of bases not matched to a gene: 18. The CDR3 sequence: CASSVAIGTDTPASETQYF. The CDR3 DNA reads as TGTGCCAGCAGCGTAGCGATTGGGACAGATACCCCAGCTTCAGAGACCCAGTACTTC.

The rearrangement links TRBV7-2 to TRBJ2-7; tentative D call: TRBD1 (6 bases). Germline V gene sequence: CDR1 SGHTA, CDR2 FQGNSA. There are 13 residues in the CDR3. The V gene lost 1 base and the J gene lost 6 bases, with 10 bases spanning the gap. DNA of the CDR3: TGTGCCAGCAGCTTAGACAGGGTCGGCGAGCAGTACTTC. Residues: CASSLDRVGEQYF.

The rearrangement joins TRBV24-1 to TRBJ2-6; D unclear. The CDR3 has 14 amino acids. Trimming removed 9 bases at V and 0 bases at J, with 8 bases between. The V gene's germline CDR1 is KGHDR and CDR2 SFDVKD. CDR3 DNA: TGTGCCACCGCGACGGGCTCTGGGGCCAACGTCCTGACTTTC. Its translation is CATATGSGANVLTF.

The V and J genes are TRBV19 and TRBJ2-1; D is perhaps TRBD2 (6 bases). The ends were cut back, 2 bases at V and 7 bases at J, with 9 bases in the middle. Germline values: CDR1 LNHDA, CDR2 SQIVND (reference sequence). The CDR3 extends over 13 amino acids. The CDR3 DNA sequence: TGTGCCAGTAGTATACTAGCGACGAATGAGCAGTTCTTC. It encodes CASSILATNEQFF.

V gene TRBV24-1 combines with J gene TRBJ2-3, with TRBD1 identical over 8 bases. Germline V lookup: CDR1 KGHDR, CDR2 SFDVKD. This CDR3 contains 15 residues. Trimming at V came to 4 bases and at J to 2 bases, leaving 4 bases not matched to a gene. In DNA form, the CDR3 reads TGTGCCACCAGTGAGCCAGGGGGCTACACAGATACGCAGTATTTT. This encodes CATSEPGGYTDTQYF.

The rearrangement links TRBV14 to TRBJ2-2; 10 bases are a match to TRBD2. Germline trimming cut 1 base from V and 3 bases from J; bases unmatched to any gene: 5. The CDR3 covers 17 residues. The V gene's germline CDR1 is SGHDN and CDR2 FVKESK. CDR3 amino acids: CASSQAGGLADTGELFF. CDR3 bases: TGTGCCAGCAGCCAAGCGGGAGGACTAGCGGACACCGGGGAGCTGTTTTTT.